The clone carrying this T cell receptor beta chain was detected a few times. Trimming took 2 bases from V and 7 from J; bases not matched to a gene: 16. The germline V gene encodes CDR1 MNHNS and CDR2 SASEGT. The CDR3 contains 18 residues. The PCR ran on 60 Vbeta and 13 Jbeta primers. The repertoire was sequenced with immunoSEQ multiplex PCR; TCRdb's copy has only in-frame clones and lacks some. The profile shows some 180,000 clones, roughly a tenth of them singletons. This specimen belongs to a study of cytomegalovirus exposure and HLA in healthy donors. The sequenced sample consisted of PBMCs. The sequence was obtained from a woman between 25 and 40 years old in good health and CMV-seropositive. The genes are TRBV6-1 and TRBJ2-1, with TRBD2 matching 8 bases. The CDR3 region has the DNA TGTGCCAGCAGTGAATTTCGGAGGAGCGGGAGATCCCGGAATGAGCAGTTCTTC. Translating gives CASSEFRRSGRSRNEQFF.